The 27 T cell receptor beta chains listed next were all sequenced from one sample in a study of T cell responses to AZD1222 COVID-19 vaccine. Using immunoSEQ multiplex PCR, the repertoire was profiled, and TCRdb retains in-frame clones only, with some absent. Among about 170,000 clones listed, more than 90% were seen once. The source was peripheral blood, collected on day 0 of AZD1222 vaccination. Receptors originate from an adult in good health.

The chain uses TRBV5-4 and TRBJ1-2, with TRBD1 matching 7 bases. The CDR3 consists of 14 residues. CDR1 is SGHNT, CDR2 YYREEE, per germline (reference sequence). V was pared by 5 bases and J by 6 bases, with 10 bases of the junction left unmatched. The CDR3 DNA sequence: TGTGCCAGCAGTCGATCAGGGGGGGGTGATGGCTACACCTTC. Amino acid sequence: CASSRSGGGDGYTF. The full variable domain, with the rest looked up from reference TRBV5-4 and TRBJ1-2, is ETGVTQSPTHLIKTRGQQVTLRCSSQSGHNTVSWYQQALGQGPQFIFQYYREEENGRGNFPPRFSGLQFPNYSSELNVNALELDDSALYLCASSRSGGGDGYTFGSGTRLTVV.

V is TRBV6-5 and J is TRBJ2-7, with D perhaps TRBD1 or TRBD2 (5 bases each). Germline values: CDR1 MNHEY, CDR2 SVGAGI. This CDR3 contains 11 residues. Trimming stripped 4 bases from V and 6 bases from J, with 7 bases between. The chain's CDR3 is CASSFGGEQYF. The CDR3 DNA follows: TGTGCCAGCAGTTTTGGGGGCGAGCAGTACTTC.

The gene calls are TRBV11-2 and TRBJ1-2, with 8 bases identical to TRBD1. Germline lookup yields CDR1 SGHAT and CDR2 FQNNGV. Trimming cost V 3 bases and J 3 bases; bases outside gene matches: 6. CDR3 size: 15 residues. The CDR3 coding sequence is TGTGCCAGCAGCTTGGGGCCGGGACAGGACTATGGCTACACCTTC. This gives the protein CASSLGPGQDYGYTF.

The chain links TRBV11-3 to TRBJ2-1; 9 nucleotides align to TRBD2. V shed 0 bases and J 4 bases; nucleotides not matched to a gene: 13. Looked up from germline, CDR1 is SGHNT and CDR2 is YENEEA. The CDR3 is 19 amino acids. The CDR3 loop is CASSLEGKWGTSLYNEQFF. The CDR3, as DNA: TGTGCCAGCAGCTTAGAGGGAAAGTGGGGGACTAGCCTTTACAATGAGCAGTTCTTC.

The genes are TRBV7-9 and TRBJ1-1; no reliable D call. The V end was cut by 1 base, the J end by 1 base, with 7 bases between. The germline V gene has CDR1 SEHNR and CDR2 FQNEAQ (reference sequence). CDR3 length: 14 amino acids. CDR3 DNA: TGTGCCAGCAGCTTAGGGCTGGCGAACACTGAAGCTTTCTTT. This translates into CASSLGLANTEAFF.

The CDR3: CASSLELTPLYGYTF. As DNA, the CDR3 is TGTGCCAGCAGCTTAGAGCTTACCCCCCTCTATGGCTACACCTTC. The chain uses TRBV7-2 and TRBJ1-2; D remains unclear. This CDR3 region has 15 residues. V lost 1 base and J 4 bases, leaving 13 bases between the germline ends. Germline-derived CDR1 and CDR2 are SGHTA and FQGNSA.

This CDR3 is CASSDPGTSGGTDTQYF. In nucleotides, the CDR3 is TGTGCCAGCAGCGACCCCGGGACTAGCGGGGGCACAGATACGCAGTATTTT. J is TRBJ2-3 and V is TRBV9, with 13 bases matching TRBD2. Unmatched junction bases numbered 5, after V lost 3 bases and J lost 1 base. This CDR3 has 17 residues. Germline CDR1 reads SGDLS; CDR2 reads YYNGEE. The entire variable domain, with the rest obtained from reference TRBV9 and TRBJ2-3, is as follows: DSGVTQTPKHLITATGQRVTLRCSPRSGDLSVYWYQQSLDQGLQFLIQYYNGEERAKGNILERFSAQQFPDLHSELNLSSLELGDSALYFCASSDPGTSGGTDTQYFGPGTRLTVL.

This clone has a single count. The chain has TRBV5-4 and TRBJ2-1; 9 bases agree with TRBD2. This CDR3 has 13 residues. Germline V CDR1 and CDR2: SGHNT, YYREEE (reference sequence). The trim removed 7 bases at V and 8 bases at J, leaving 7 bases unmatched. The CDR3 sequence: CASGREGFYEQFF. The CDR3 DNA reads TGTGCCAGCGGGCGGGAGGGGTTCTATGAGCAGTTCTTC. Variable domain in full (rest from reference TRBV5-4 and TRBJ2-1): ETGVTQSPTHLIKTRGQQVTLRCSSQSGHNTVSWYQQALGQGPQFIFQYYREEENGRGNFPPRFSGLQFPNYSSELNVNALELDDSALYLCASGREGFYEQFFGPGTRLTVL.

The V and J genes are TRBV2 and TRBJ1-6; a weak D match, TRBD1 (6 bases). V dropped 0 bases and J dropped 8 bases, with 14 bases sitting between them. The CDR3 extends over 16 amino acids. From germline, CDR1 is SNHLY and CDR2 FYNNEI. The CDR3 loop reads CASSEAGAGPYSPLHF. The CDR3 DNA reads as TGTGCCAGCAGTGAAGCGGGGGCAGGGCCCTATTCACCCCTCCACTTT.

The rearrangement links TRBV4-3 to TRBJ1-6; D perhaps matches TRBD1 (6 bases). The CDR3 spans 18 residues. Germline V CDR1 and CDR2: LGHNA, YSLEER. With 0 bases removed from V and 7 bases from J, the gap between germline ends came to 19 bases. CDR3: CASSQEWQGSGWNSPLHF. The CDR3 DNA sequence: TGCGCCAGCAGCCAAGAATGGCAGGGGTCGGGATGGAATTCACCCCTCCACTTT.

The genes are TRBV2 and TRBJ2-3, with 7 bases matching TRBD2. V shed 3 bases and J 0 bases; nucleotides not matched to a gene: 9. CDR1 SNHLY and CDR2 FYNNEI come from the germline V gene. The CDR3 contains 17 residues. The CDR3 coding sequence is TGTGCCAGCAGTGAGATCGCAGCGGGGACTAGCACAGATACGCAGTATTTT. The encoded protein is CASSEIAAGTSTDTQYF.

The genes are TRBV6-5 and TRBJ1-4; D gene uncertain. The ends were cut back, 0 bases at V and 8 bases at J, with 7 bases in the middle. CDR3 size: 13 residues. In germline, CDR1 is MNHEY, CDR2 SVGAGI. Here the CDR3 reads CASSYSFGEKLFF. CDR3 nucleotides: TGTGCCAGCAGTTACTCTTTCGGAGAAAAACTGTTTTTT.

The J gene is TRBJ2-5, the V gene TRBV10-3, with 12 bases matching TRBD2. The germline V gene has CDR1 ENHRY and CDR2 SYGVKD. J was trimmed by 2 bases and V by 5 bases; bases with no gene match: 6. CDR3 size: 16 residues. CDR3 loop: CAISPGTSGSQETQYF. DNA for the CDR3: TGTGCCATCAGTCCTGGGACTAGCGGGTCTCAAGAGACCCAGTACTTC.

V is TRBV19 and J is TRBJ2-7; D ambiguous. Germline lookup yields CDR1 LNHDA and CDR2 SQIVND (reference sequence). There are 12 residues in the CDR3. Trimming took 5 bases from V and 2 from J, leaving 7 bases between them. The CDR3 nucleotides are TGTGCCAGTAGTGGGGTTACCTACGAGCAGTACTTC. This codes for CASSGVTYEQYF. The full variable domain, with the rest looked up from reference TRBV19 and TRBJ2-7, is DGGITQSPKYLFRKEGQNVTLSCEQNLNHDAMYWYRQDPGQGLRLIYYSQIVNDFQKGDIAEGYSVSREKKESFPLTVTSAQKNPTAFYLCASSGVTYEQYFGPGTRLTVT.

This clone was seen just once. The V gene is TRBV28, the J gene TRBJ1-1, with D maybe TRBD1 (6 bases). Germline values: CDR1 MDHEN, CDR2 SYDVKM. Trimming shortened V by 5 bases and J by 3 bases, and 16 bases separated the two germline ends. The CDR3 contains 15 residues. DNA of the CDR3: TGTGCCAGCAGTGGACAGACCCCCCCGGACACTGAAGCTTTCTTT. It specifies CASSGQTPPDTEAFF.

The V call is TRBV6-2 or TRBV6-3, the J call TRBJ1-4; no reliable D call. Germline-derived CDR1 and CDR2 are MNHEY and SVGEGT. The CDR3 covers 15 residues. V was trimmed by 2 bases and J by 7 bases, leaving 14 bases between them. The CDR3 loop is CASSYRRDSREKLFF. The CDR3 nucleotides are TGTGCCAGCAGTTACCGGAGGGATTCACGTGAAAAACTGTTTTTT.

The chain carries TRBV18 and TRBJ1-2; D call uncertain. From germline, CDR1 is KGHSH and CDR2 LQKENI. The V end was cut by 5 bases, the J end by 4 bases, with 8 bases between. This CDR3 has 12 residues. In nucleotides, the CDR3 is TGTGCCAGCTCATCAGGACTCTATGGCTACACCTTC. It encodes CASSSGLYGYTF.

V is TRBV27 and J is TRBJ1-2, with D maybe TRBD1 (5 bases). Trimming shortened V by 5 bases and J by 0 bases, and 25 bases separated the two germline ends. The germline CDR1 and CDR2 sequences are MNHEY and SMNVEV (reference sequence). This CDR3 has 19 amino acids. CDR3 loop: CASSPTVARDLTANYGYTF. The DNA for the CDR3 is TGTGCCAGCAGTCCGACCGTGGCCAGGGACTTAACAGCTAACTATGGCTACACCTTC.

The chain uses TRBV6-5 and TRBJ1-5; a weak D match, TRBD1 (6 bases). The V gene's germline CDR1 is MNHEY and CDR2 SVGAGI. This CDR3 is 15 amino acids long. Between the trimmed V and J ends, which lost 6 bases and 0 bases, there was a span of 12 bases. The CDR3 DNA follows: TGTGCCAGCAGGGGGACAAGTTATAGCAATCAGCCCCAGCATTTT. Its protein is CASRGTSYSNQPQHF.

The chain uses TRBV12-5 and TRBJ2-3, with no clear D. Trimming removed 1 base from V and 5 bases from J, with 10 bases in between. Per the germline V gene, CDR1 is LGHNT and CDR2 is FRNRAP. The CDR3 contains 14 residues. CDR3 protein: CASGLGSKQDTQYF. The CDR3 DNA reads TGTGCTAGTGGTTTGGGTAGCAAACAAGATACGCAGTATTTT.

This chain's CDR3 is CASSPAGQGTYSNYGYTF. Written as DNA, the CDR3 is TGTGCCAGCTCGCCGGCGGGGCAGGGGACTTACTCTAACTATGGCTACACCTTC. This sequence joins TRBV18 and TRBJ1-2; possibly TRBD1 for D (6 bases). Germline lookup yields CDR1 KGHSH and CDR2 LQKENI. The ends were cut back, 6 bases at V and 0 bases at J, with 23 bases in the middle. The CDR3 length is 18 residues.

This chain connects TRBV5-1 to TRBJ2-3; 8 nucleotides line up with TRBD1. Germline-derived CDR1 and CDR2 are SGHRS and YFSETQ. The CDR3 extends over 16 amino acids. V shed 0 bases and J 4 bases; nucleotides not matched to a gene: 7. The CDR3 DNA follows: TGCGCCAGCAGCTTGGCCGTAGGACAGGGTGCAGATACGCAGTATTTT. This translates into CASSLAVGQGADTQYF.

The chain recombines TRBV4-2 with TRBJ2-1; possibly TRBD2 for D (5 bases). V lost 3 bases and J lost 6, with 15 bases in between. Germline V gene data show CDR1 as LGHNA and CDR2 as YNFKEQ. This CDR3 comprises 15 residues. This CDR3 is CASSQGPGGGNEQFF. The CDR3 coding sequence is TGTGCCAGCAGCCAGGGCCCTGGAGGCGGCAATGAGCAGTTCTTC.

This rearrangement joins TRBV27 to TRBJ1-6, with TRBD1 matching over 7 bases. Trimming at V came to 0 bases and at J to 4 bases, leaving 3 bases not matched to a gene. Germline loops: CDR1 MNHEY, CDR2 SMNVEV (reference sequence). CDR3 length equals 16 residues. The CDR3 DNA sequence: TGTGCCAGCAGTTTATCGCTCAGGGGGTATAATTCACCCCTCCACTTT. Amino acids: CASSLSLRGYNSPLHF.

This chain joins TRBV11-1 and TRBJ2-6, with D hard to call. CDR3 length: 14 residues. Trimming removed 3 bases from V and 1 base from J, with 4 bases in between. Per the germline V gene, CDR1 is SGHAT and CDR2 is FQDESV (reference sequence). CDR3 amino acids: CASSFTSGANVLTF. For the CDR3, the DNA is TGTGCCAGCAGCTTTACTTCTGGGGCCAACGTCCTGACTTTC. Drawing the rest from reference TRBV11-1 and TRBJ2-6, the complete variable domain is EAEVAQSPRYKITEKSQAVAFWCDPISGHATLYWYRQILGQGPELLVQFQDESVVDDSQLPKDRFSAERLKGVDSTLKIQPAELGDSAMYLCASSFTSGANVLTFGAGSRLTVL.

The CDR3, as DNA: TGTGCCAGTAGTATAGTATCAGGGAGCAATCAGCCCCAGCATTTT. Residues: CASSIVSGSNQPQHF. V gene TRBV19 combines with J gene TRBJ1-5, with D possibly being TRBD1 (5 bases). The CDR3 is 15 amino acids. Trimming took off 1 base at V and 1 base at J, with 8 bases between the two ends. Germline lookup yields CDR1 LNHDA and CDR2 SQIVND (reference sequence).

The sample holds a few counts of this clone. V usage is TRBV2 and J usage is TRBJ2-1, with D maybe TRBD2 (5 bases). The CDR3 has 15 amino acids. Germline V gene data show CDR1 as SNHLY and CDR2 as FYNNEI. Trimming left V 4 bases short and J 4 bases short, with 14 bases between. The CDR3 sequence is CASSAQLVGYNEQFF. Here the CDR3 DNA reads TGTGCCAGCAGTGCCCAACTAGTGGGGTACAATGAGCAGTTCTTC.